This T cell receptor (beta chain) emerged from a study of OX40 agonist ivuxolimab in advanced cancers. Notes on the study in general: Clones of CD4+ and CD8+ blood T cells grew by week 6 at doses of 0.1 to 3.0 mg/kg. Some patients who did not respond also had low normalized T-cell clonal expansion.

TCRdb's table, derived via immunoSEQ multiplex PCR, lists solely in-frame clones and lacks some. The profile shows tens of thousands of clones, 80% to 90% of them singletons. The cohort excluded patients with autoimmune disease history or systemic immunosuppression. Researchers took blood at baseline, on cycle 4 day 1, and on cycle 7 day 1. As for this clone: Antigen unknown.

Sequenced here: CD4+ or CD8+ T cells sorted from blood, sampled in a trial of the OX40 agonist ivuxolimab. The source is an adult with an advanced solid tumor such as melanoma, head and neck, liver or kidney cancer.

Written as DNA, the CDR3 is TGTGCCAGCAGCTTAGTTGGTAGGCTAGCGGGACACTACGAGCAGTACTTC. It codes for CASSLVGRLAGHYEQYF. This chain uses TRBV11-2 with TRBJ2-7; 9 nucleotides line up with TRBD2. This CDR3 spans 17 amino acids. V shed 1 base and J 3 bases; nucleotides not matched to a gene: 10. Germline CDR1 SGHAT, CDR2 FQNNGV.